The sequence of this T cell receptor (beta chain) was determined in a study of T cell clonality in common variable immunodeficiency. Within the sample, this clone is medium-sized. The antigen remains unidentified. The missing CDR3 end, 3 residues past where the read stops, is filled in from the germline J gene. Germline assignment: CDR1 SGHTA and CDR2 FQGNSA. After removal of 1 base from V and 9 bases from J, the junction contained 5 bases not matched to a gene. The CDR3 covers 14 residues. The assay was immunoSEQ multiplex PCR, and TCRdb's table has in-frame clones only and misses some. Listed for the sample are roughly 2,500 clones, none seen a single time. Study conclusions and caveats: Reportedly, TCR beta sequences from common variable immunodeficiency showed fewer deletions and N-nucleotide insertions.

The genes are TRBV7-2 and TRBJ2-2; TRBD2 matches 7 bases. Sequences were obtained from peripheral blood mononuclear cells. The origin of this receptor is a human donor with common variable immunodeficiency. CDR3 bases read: TGTGCCAGCAGCTTAGGGGGGGGGTCACGGGAG. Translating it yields CASSLGGGSRE. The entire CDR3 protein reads CASSLGGGSRELFF.